The 21 T cell receptor beta chains listed next were all sequenced from one sample in a study of cytomegalovirus exposure and HLA in healthy donors. Clones were read by immunoSEQ multiplex PCR, and TCRdb kept only the in-frame ones, dropping some. The sample has 55,000 to 80,000 clones; roughly 96% are singletons. Sample: PBMCs. These receptors all come from a man between 18 and 35 years old in good health and CMV-seronegative.

This clone occurred once. The genes are TRBV27 and TRBJ1-5, with D perhaps TRBD1 (5 bases). V lost 5 bases and J 0 bases, leaving 11 bases between the germline ends. The CDR3 loop spans 15 amino acids. Germline V CDR1 and CDR2: MNHEY, SMNVEV (reference sequence). CDR3 residues: CASSLGLNSNQPQHF. CDR3 DNA: TGTGCCAGCAGTCTGGGACTGAATAGCAATCAGCCCCAGCATTTT.

J is TRBJ2-5 and V is TRBV7-3, with D maybe TRBD2 (5 bases). The CDR3 has 12 amino acids. Germline-derived CDR1 and CDR2 are SGHTA and FQGTGA. V was cut by 1 base and J by 5 bases, with 5 bases left in between. The CDR3 reads CASSLSGETQYF. CDR3 in DNA: TGTGCCAGCAGCTTAAGCGGGGAGACCCAGTACTTC.

The chain joins TRBV27 to TRBJ1-3; 7 nucleotides agree with TRBD1. Germline V gene lookup returns CDR1 MNHEY and CDR2 SMNVEV (reference sequence). This CDR3 has 18 amino acids. V was pared by 1 base and J by 3 bases, with 12 bases of the junction left unmatched. The DNA for the CDR3 is TGTGCCAGCAGTTTATTCGCCTCAGGGACAGCGAGTGGAAACACCATATATTTT. This encodes CASSLFASGTASGNTIYF.

The rearrangement uses TRBV5-6 and TRBJ2-6; D may be TRBD2 (6 bases). Germline V gene data show CDR1 as SGHDT and CDR2 as YYEEEE. V was clipped by 5 bases and J by 4 bases, with 16 bases between them. The CDR3 loop spans 16 amino acids. The CDR3 nucleotides read TGTGCCAGCAGTTGGGACTTATCCTCAGGGGCCAACGTCCTGACTTTC. Translating gives CASSWDLSSGANVLTF.

The J gene is TRBJ2-5, the V gene TRBV30, with D uncertain. Germline V gives CDR1 GTSNPN, CDR2 SVGIG (reference sequence). This CDR3 is built from 12 residues. The V end lost 0 bases, the J end lost 1 base, and 3 bases lay between the germline ends. As DNA, the CDR3 is TGTGCCTGGAGTGTACTCCAAGAGACCCAGTACTTC. This sequence encodes CAWSVLQETQYF. Based on the CDR3 plus reference TRBV30 and TRBJ2-5, the full variable domain is SQTIHQWPATLVQPVGSPLSLECTVEGTSNPNLYWYRQAAGRGLQLLFYSVGIGQISSEVPQNLSASRPQDRQFILSSKKLLLSDSGFYLCAWSVLQETQYFGPGTRLLVL.

The chain uses TRBV9 and TRBJ2-7; perhaps TRBD2 as D (6 bases). The CDR3 has 14 amino acids. Trimming removed 2 bases from V and 7 bases from J, with 16 bases in between. Germline CDR1 and CDR2: SGDLS and YYNGEE. CDR3 amino acids: CASSVGGGTHEQYF. CDR3 coding DNA: TGTGCCAGCAGCGTCGGAGGTGGGACTCATGAGCAGTACTTC. Based on the CDR3 plus reference TRBV9 and TRBJ2-7, the full variable domain is DSGVTQTPKHLITATGQRVTLRCSPRSGDLSVYWYQQSLDQGLQFLIQYYNGEERAKGNILERFSAQQFPDLHSELNLSSLELGDSALYFCASSVGGGTHEQYFGPGTRLTVT.

CDR3 in amino acids: CASSQTSAVNTEAFF. CDR3 bases: TGCGCCAGCAGCCAGACTAGTGCGGTCAACACTGAAGCTTTCTTT. The chain combines TRBV4-1 with TRBJ1-1; D gene ambiguous. Per the germline V gene, CDR1 is MGHRA and CDR2 is YSYEKL. The CDR3 loop spans 15 amino acids. V lost 3 bases and J lost 2, with 13 bases in between.

The gene calls are TRBV9 and TRBJ1-1, with 8 bases lining up with TRBD1. CDR3 length: 13 residues. V shed 3 bases, J shed 4 bases, and the junction held 2 bases outside the gene matches. Germline V lookup: CDR1 SGDLS, CDR2 YYNGEE. The CDR3, as DNA: TGTGCCAGCAGCGCTGGGACAGGCACTGAAGCTTTCTTT. It is translated as CASSAGTGTEAFF. Complete variable domain (other parts from reference TRBV9 and TRBJ1-1): DSGVTQTPKHLITATGQRVTLRCSPRSGDLSVYWYQQSLDQGLQFLIQYYNGEERAKGNILERFSAQQFPDLHSELNLSSLELGDSALYFCASSAGTGTEAFFGQGTRLTVV.

This chain uses TRBV7-2 with TRBJ1-4; unclear D gene. CDR1 and CDR2 (germline): SGHTA, FQGNSA. CDR3 length equals 14 residues. The germline V and J ends were trimmed by 5 bases and 8 bases, with 15 bases remaining between them. The CDR3 region has the DNA TGTGCCAGCAGCCCCGGATCCGCCGGGGAAAAACTGTTTTTT. This translates into CASSPGSAGEKLFF.

This clone was detected only once. The chain employs TRBV10-3 and TRBJ2-3; 10 bases agree with TRBD2. With 5 bases clipped from V and 2 bases from J, the junction kept 4 bases outside the gene matches. The CDR3 loop spans 15 amino acids. From germline, CDR1 is ENHRY and CDR2 SYGVKD. The DNA of the CDR3 is TGTGCCATCAGTCTAGCGGGGGTCGACACAGATACGCAGTATTTT. Translated, it gives CAISLAGVDTDTQYF.

Regarding this clone: Germline is not matched at one junction end, which may reflect a read error. The J gene is TRBJ2-5, the V gene TRBV7-7, with TRBD2 matching over 8 bases. Germline V gene sequence: CDR1 SSHAT, CDR2 FNYEAQ (reference sequence). The CDR3 is 16 amino acids. The CDR3 sequence: CASSEGTRPSRETQYF. The CDR3 DNA reads as TGTGCTAGCAGCGAAGGGACTAGACCCTCCCGAGAGACCCAGTACTTC.

The rearrangement uses TRBV5-1 and TRBJ1-1, with 8 positions matching TRBD1. Germline V gene sequence: CDR1 SGHRS, CDR2 YFSETQ. The junction had 3 bases not matched to a gene; V was cut back by 4 bases and J by 1 base. CDR3 size: 14 residues. This CDR3 reads CASSAGTGNTEAFF. The CDR3 bases are TGCGCCAGCAGCGCCGGGACAGGGAACACTGAAGCTTTCTTT. Together with reference TRBV5-1 and TRBJ1-1, the CDR3 gives the full variable domain: KAGVTQTPRYLIKTRGQQVTLSCSPISGHRSVSWYQQTPGQGLQFLFEYFSETQRNKGNFPGRFSGRQFSNSRSEMNVSTLELGDSALYLCASSAGTGNTEAFFGQGTRLTVV.

J is TRBJ1-1 and V is TRBV19, with D tentatively TRBD1 (5 bases). From germline, CDR1 is LNHDA and CDR2 SQIVND (reference sequence). Trimming removed 1 base from V and 1 base from J, with 16 bases in between. The CDR3 length is 17 residues. The CDR3 coding sequence is TGTGCCAGTAGTATAGGAAATTGGAGGGGCGGGAACACTGAAGCTTTCTTT. Its protein is CASSIGNWRGGNTEAFF.

CDR3 DNA sequence: TGTGCCACCAGCAGAGATGCGGACATAAACAATCAGCCCCAGCATTTT. It translates to CATSRDADINNQPQHF. The chain recombines TRBV15 with TRBJ1-5; perhaps TRBD1 as D (5 bases). The CDR3 length is 16 residues. CDR1 is LNHNV and CDR2 is YYDKDF in the germline V gene (reference sequence). Trimming took 0 bases from V and 3 from J, leaving 12 bases between them.

The table lists this clone with a count of one. The rearrangement links TRBV7-6 to TRBJ2-5; the match to TRBD2 covers 11 bases. Trimming removed 6 bases from V and 5 bases from J; junction bases left unmatched: 8. Germline CDR1 reads SGHVS; CDR2 reads FNYEAQ. The CDR3 length is 15 residues. CDR3 nucleotides: TGTGCCAGCAGAGTAGCGGGGGGGCCGGTGGAGACCCAGTACTTC. Its translation is CASRVAGGPVETQYF.

The chain joins TRBV7-7 to TRBJ1-1, with 7 bases fitting TRBD1. The CDR3 covers 12 residues. V was clipped by 8 bases and J by 8 bases; unmatched bases: 8. The germline CDR1 and CDR2 sequences are SSHAT and FNYEAQ (reference sequence). The CDR3 sequence is CASVSSGGEAFF. The CDR3 DNA reads TGTGCCAGCGTCAGCTCAGGGGGAGAAGCTTTCTTT.

The gene calls are TRBV7-3 and TRBJ2-1, with TRBD2 as a possible D gene (6 bases). V lost 0 bases and J 9 bases, leaving 9 bases between the germline ends. This CDR3 region has 13 residues. From germline, CDR1 is SGHTA and CDR2 FQGTGA. The DNA of the CDR3 is TGTGCCAGCAGCTTAACGGGGGGTAGTGAGCAGTTCTTC. This encodes CASSLTGGSEQFF.

The genes are TRBV9 and TRBJ2-3, with TRBD2 matching 13 bases. The CDR3 length is 16 residues. V gave up 4 bases and J gave up 4 bases; unmatched junction bases: 6. Per the germline V gene, CDR1 is SGDLS and CDR2 is YYNGEE. The CDR3 loop is CASSPRLAGGPDTQYF. The CDR3 coding sequence is TGTGCCAGCAGCCCTCGACTAGCGGGGGGCCCAGATACGCAGTATTTT. Full variable domain (missing parts from reference TRBV9 and TRBJ2-3): DSGVTQTPKHLITATGQRVTLRCSPRSGDLSVYWYQQSLDQGLQFLIQYYNGEERAKGNILERFSAQQFPDLHSELNLSSLELGDSALYFCASSPRLAGGPDTQYFGPGTRLTVL.

V gene TRBV19 combines with J gene TRBJ1-5; D ambiguous. Germline CDR1 is LNHDA and CDR2 is SQIVND (reference sequence). V lost 2 bases and J lost 2, with 10 bases in between. This CDR3 is built from 15 residues. The CDR3 sequence is CASSIKGAGNQPQHF. The CDR3 nucleotides are TGTGCCAGTAGTATAAAAGGCGCGGGCAATCAGCCCCAGCATTTT. The variable domain in full, completed from reference TRBV19 and TRBJ1-5, reads DGGITQSPKYLFRKEGQNVTLSCEQNLNHDAMYWYRQDPGQGLRLIYYSQIVNDFQKGDIAEGYSVSREKKESFPLTVTSAQKNPTAFYLCASSIKGAGNQPQHFGDGTRLSIL.

J is TRBJ1-1 and V is TRBV14; D is perhaps TRBD1 (5 bases). Germline values: CDR1 SGHDN, CDR2 FVKESK. CDR3 size: 14 residues. Between the trimmed V and J ends, which lost 4 bases and 10 bases, there was a span of 19 bases. CDR3 bases: TGTGCCAGCAGCCGAAAACAGGCTGCCGAGGTAGCTTTCTTT. Translation gives CASSRKQAAEVAFF.

V and J are TRBV5-4 and TRBJ2-1; 8 positions agree with TRBD2. Germline CDR1 is SGHNT and CDR2 is YYREEE (reference sequence). J gave up 7 bases and V 1 base, and 7 bases lay outside the gene matches. The CDR3 is made up of 15 amino acids. CDR3 DNA: TGTGCCAGCAGCTTGATGACCGGGGGGGGAAATGAGCAGTTCTTC. Its translation: CASSLMTGGGNEQFF.